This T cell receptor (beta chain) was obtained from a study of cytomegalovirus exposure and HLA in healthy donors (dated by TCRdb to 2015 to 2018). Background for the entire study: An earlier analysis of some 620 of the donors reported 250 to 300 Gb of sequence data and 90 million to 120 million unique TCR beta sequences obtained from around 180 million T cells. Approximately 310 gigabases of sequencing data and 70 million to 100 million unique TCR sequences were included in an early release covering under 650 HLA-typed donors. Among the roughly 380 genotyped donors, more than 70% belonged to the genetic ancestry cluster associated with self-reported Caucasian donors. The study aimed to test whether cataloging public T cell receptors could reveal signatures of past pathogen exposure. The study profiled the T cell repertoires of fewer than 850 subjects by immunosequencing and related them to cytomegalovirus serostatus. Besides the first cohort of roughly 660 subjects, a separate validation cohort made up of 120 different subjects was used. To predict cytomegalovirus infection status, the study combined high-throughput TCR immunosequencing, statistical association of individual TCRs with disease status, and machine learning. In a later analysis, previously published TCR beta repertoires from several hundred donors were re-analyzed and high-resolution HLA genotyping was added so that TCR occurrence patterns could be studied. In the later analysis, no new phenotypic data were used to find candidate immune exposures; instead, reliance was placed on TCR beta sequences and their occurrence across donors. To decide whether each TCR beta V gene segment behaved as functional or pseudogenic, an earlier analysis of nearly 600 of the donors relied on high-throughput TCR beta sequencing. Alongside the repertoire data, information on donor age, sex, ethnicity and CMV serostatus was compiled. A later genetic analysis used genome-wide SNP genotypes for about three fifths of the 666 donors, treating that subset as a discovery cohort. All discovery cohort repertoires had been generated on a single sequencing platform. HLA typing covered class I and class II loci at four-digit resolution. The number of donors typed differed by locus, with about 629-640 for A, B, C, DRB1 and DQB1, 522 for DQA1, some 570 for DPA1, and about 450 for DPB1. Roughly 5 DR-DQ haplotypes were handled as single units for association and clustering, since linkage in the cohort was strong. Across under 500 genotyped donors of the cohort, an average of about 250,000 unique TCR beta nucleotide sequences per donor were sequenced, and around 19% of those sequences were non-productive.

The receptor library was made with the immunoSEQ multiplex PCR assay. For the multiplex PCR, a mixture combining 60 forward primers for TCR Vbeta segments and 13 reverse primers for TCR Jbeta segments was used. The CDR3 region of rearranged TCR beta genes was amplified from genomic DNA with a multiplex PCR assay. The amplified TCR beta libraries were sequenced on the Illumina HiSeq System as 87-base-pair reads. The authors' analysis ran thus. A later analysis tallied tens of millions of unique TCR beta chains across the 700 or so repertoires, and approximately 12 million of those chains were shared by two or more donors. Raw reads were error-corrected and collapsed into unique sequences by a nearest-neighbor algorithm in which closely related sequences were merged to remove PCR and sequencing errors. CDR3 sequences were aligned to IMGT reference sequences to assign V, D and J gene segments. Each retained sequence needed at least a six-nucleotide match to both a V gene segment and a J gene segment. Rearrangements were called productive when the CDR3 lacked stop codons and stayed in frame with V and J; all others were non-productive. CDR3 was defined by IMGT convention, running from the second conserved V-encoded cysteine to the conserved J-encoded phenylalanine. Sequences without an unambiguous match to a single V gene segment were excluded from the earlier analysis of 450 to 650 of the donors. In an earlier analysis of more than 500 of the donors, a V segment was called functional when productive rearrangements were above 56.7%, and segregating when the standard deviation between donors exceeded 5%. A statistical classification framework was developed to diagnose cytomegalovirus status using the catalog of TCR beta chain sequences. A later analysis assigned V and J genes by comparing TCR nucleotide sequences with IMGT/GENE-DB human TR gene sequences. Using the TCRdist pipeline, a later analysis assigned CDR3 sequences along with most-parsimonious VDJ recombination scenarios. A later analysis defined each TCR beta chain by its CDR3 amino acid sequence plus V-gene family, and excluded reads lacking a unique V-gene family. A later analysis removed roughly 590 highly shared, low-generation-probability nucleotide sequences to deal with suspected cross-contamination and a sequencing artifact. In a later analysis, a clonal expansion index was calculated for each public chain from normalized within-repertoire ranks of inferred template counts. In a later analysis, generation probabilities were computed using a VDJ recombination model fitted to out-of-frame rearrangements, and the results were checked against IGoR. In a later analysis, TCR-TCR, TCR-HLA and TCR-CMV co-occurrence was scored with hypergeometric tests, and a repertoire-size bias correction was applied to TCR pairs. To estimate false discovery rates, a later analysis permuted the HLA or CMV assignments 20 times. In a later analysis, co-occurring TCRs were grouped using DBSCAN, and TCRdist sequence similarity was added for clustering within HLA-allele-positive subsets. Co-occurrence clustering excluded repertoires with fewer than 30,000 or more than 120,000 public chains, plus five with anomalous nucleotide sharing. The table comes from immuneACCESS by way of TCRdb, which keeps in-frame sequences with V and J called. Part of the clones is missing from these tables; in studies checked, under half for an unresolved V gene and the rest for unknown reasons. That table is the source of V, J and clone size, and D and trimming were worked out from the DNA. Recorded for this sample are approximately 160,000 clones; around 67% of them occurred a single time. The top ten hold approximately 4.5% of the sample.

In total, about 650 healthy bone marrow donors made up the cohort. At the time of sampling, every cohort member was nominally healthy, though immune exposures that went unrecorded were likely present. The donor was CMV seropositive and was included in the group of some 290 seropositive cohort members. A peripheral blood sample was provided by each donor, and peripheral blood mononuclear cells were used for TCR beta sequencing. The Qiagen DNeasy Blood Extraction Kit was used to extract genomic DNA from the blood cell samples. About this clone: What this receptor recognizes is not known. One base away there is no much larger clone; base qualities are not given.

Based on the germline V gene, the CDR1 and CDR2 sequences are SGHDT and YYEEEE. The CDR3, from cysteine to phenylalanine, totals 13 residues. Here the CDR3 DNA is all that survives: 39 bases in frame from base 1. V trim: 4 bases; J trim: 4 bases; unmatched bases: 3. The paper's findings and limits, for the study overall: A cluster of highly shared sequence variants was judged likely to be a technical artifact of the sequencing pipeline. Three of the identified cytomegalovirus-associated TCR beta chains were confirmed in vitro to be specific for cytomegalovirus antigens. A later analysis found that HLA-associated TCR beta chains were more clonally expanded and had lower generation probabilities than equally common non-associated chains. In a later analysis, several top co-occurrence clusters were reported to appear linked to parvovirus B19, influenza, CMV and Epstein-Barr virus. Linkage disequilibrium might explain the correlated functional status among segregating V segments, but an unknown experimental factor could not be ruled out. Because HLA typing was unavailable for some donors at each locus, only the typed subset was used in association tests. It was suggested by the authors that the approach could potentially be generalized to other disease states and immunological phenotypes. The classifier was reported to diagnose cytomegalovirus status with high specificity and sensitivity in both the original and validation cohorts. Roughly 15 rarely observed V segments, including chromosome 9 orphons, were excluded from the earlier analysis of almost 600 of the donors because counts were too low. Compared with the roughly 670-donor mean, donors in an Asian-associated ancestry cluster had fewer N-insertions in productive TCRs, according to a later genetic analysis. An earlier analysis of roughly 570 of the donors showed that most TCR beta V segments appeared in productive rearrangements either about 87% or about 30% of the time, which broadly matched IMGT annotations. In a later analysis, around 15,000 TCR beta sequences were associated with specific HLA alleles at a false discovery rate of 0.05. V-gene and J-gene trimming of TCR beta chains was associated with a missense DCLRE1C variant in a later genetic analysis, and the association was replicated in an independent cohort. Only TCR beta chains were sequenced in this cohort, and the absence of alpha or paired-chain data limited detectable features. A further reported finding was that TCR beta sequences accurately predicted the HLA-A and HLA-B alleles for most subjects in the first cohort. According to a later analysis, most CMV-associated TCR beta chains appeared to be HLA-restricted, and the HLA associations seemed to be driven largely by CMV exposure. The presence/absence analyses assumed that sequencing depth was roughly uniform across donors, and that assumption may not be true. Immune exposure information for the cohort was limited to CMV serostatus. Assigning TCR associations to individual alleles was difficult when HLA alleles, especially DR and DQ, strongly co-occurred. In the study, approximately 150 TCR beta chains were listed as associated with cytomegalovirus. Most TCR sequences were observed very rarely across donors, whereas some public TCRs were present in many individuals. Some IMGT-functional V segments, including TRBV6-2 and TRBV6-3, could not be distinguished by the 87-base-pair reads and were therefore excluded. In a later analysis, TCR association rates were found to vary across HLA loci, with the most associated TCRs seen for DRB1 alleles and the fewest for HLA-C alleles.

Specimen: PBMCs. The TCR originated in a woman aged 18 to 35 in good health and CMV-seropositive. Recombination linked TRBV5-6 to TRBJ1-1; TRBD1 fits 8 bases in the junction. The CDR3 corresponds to CASSLQGVTEAFF. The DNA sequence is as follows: TGTGCCAGCAGCCTACAGGGGGTCACTGAAGCTTTCTTT. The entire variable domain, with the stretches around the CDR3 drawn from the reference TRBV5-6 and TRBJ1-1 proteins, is DAGVTQSPTHLIKTRGQQVTLRCSPKSGHDTVSWYQQALGQGPQFIFQYYEEEERQRGNFPDRFSGHQFPNYSSELNVNALLLGDSALYLCASSLQGVTEAFFGQGTRLTVV.